Reported below is one T cell receptor (beta chain). Produced via immunoSEQ multiplex PCR; TCRdb's table is partial and in-frame only. The sample comprises 130,000 to 150,000 clones, 85% to 90% of which are singletons, and roughly a tenth rests with the top ten. The data stem from a study of blood T cell repertoires in COVID-19. The sequence was collected from a middle-aged man with active or convalescent COVID-19. Sequencing was carried out using peripheral blood.

Written as DNA, the CDR3 is TGTGCCAGCAGTTACTTGGGCGGGGAAAACTACGAGCAGTACTTC. Residues: CASSYLGGENYEQYF. This rearrangement joins TRBV6-5 to TRBJ2-7; D perhaps matches TRBD2 (6 bases). CDR1 MNHEY and CDR2 SVGAGI come from the germline V gene. Between the trimmed V and J ends, which lost 1 base and 3 bases, there was a span of 13 bases. This CDR3 is 15 amino acids long.